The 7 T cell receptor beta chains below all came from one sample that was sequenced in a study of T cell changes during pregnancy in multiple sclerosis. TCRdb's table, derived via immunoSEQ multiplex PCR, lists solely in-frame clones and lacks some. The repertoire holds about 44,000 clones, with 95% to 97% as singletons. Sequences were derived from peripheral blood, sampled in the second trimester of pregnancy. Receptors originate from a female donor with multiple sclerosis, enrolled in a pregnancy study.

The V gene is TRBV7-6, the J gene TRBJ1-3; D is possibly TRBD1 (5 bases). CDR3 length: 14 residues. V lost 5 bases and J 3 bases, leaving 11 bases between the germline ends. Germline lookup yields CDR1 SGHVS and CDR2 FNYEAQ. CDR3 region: CASSRGLGGNTIYF. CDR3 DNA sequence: TGTGCCAGCAGCAGGGGTTTAGGTGGAAACACCATATATTTT. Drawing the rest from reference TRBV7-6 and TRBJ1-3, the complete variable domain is GAGVSQSPRYKVTKRGQDVALRCDPISGHVSLYWYRQALGQGPEFLTYFNYEAQQDKSGLPNDRFSAERPEGSISTLTIQRTEQRDSAMYRCASSRGLGGNTIYFGEGSWLTVV.

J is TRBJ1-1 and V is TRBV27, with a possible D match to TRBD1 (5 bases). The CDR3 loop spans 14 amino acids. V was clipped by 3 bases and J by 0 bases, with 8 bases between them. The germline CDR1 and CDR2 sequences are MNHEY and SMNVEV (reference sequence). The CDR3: CASSFDRLNTEAFF. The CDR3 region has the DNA TGTGCCAGCAGTTTTGACAGACTGAACACTGAAGCTTTCTTT.

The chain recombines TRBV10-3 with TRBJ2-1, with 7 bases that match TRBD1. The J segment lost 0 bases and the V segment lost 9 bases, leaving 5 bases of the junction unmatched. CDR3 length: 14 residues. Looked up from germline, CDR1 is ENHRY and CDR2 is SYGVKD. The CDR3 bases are TGTGCCATACAGGGGTCGGGCTCCTACAATGAGCAGTTCTTC. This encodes CAIQGSGSYNEQFF.

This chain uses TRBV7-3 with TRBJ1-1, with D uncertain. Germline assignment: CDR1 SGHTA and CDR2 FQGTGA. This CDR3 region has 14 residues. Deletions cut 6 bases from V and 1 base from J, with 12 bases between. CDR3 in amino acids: CASRWERRNTEAFF. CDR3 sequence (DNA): TGTGCCAGCAGGTGGGAGCGGCGGAACACTGAAGCTTTCTTT.

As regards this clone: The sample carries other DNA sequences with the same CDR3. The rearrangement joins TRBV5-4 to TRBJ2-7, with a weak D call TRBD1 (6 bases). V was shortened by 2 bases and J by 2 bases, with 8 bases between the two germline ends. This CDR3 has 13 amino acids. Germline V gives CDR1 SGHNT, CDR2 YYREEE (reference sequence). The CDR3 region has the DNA TGTGCCAGCAGCTTACAGGGAGCCTACGAGCAGTACTTC. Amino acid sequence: CASSLQGAYEQYF.

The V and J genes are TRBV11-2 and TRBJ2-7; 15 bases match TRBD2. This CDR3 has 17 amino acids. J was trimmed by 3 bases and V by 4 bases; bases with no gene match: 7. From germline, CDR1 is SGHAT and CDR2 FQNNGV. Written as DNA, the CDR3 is TGTGCCAGCAGCTACAAAGGGACTAGCGGGAGGTTCTACGAGCAGTACTTC. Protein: CASSYKGTSGRFYEQYF.

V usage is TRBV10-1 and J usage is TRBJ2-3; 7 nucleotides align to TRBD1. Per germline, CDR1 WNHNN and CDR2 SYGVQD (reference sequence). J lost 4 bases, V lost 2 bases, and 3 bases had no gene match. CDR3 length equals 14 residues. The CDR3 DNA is TGCGCCAGCAGTGAGCAAACAGGGGCAGATACGCAGTATTTT. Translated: CASSEQTGADTQYF.